The next 26 T cell receptor beta chains were all read from a single sample in a study of siplizumab effects on memory and regulatory T cells. Here immunoSEQ multiplex PCR was the method, and the copy in TCRdb shows in-frame clones only, minus some. This repertoire shows about 100,000 clones, 85% to 95% found once; its top ten account for approximately 1.3%. Source material: non-Treg CD4+ T cells sorted from blood. The receptor source for this set is a human donor in good health.

The V call is TRBV18, the J call TRBJ2-2, with D possibly TRBD2 on 5 matching bases. The CDR3 extends over 13 amino acids. Germline V lookup: CDR1 KGHSH, CDR2 LQKENI. Between the trimmed V and J ends, which lost 8 bases and 0 bases, there was a span of 7 bases. The DNA of the CDR3 is TGTGCCAGCACTAGAGCGAACACCGGGGAGCTGTTTTTT. The encoded protein is CASTRANTGELFF.

V is TRBV7-9 and J is TRBJ1-1; tentative D call: TRBD1 (5 bases). Trimming removed 3 bases at V and 0 bases at J, with 11 bases between. Germline V gene data show CDR1 as SEHNR and CDR2 as FQNEAQ (reference sequence). The CDR3 totals 15 residues. For the CDR3, the DNA is TGTGCCAGCAGCTTTAGGGCAGGGCTGAACACTGAAGCTTTCTTT. Translated, it gives CASSFRAGLNTEAFF.

The rearrangement joins TRBV5-1 to TRBJ1-6, with a possible D match to TRBD1 (6 bases). The CDR3 extends over 13 amino acids. Trimming removed 7 bases from V and 7 bases from J, with 12 bases in between. Germline lookup yields CDR1 SGHRS and CDR2 YFSETQ. The CDR3 DNA is TGCGCCAGCGGAGGGACAACCAATTCACCCCTCCACTTT. It codes for CASGGTTNSPLHF.

This chain uses TRBV18 with TRBJ2-5; D remains unclear. V shed 5 bases and J shed 1 base, with 2 bases lying between them. Germline CDR1 KGHSH, CDR2 LQKENI. The CDR3 runs to 11 residues. CDR3 protein: CASSTQETQYF. In DNA, the CDR3 is TGTGCCAGCTCAACCCAAGAGACCCAGTACTTC.

The chain has TRBV20-1 and TRBJ1-1; D call uncertain. Trimming stripped 1 base from V and 13 bases from J, with 10 bases between. Per the germline V gene, CDR1 is DFQATT and CDR2 is SNEGSKA (reference sequence). This CDR3 comprises 10 residues. This CDR3 reads CSARAPLVFF. The CDR3 DNA reads TGCAGTGCTAGAGCCCCCCTGGTTTTCTTT.

The chain uses TRBV15 and TRBJ2-5; D ambiguous. CDR3 length: 16 amino acids. Trimming removed 0 bases from V and 4 bases from J, with 15 bases in between. The germline V gene has CDR1 LNHNV and CDR2 YYDKDF (reference sequence). CDR3 bases: TGTGCCACCAGCAGAGATTTACGGACCATCGGAGAGACCCAGTACTTC. It encodes CATSRDLRTIGETQYF.

This rearrangement joins TRBV6-1 to TRBJ1-5, with unresolved D. Germline V CDR1 and CDR2: MNHNS, SASEGT. The CDR3 is 14 amino acids. V lost 5 bases, J lost 4 bases, and 12 bases lay in between. The chain's CDR3 is CASSTSRGNQPQHF. CDR3 nucleotides: TGTGCCAGCAGTACAAGTCGAGGAAATCAGCCCCAGCATTTT.

Concerning this clone itself: Without the conserved terminal phenylalanine or tryptophan, this CDR3 likely stems from a read error. The gene calls are TRBV10-3 and TRBJ1-1, with a weak D call TRBD1 (6 bases). CDR1 and CDR2 (germline): ENHRY, SYGVKD. Trimming cost V 8 bases and J 3 bases, with 28 bases left between them. The CDR3 is 18 residues long. The CDR3 DNA sequence: TGTGCCATCCAAAAAGCCAAGGGGGGTTTCGGCCGAGACACTGAAGCTTTCCTT. Its protein is CAIQKAKGGFGRDTEAFL.

The J gene is TRBJ1-5, the V gene TRBV6-6; D is unresolved. The CDR3 consists of 14 residues. Germline-derived CDR1 and CDR2 are MNHNY and SVGAGI (reference sequence). Trimming left V 2 bases short and J 6 bases short, with 11 bases between. The CDR3 is CASSYRESSQPQHF. CDR3 sequence (DNA): TGTGCCAGCAGTTACAGGGAATCGAGTCAGCCCCAGCATTTT.

This chain uses TRBV7-9 with TRBJ2-2; possible D gene TRBD2, 6 bases. CDR1 is SEHNR, CDR2 FQNEAQ, per germline (reference sequence). Trimming stripped 1 base from V and 7 bases from J, with 19 bases between. The CDR3 length is 17 residues. CDR3 amino acids: CASSLGDRDSVYGELFF. DNA for the CDR3: TGTGCCAGCAGCTTAGGGGACCGGGACTCAGTGTACGGGGAGCTGTTTTTT.

This chain joins TRBV19 and TRBJ1-2; D is unresolved. Germline CDR1 and CDR2: LNHDA and SQIVND (reference sequence). Trimming took 1 base from V and 7 from J, leaving 16 bases between them. CDR3 size: 15 residues. CDR3 sequence (DNA): TGTGCCAGTAGTATAGGAGGTTTCGGAGGGCCTGGCTACACCTTC. Translated, it gives CASSIGGFGGPGYTF. Filled out from reference TRBV19 and TRBJ1-2, the complete variable domain reads DGGITQSPKYLFRKEGQNVTLSCEQNLNHDAMYWYRQDPGQGLRLIYYSQIVNDFQKGDIAEGYSVSREKKESFPLTVTSAQKNPTAFYLCASSIGGFGGPGYTFGSGTRLTVV.

The chain carries TRBV7-3 and TRBJ2-5, with unresolved D. In germline, CDR1 is SGHTA, CDR2 FQGTGA. The CDR3 loop spans 13 amino acids. Trimming took 4 bases from V and 4 from J, leaving 10 bases between them. The DNA for the CDR3 is TGTGCCAGCAGCTCCAATACGGGAGAGACCCAGTACTTC. As protein: CASSSNTGETQYF.

This chain links TRBV5-1 with TRBJ2-5; no reliable D call. V shed 3 bases and J shed 2 bases, with 14 bases lying between them. The CDR3 has 15 amino acids. CDR1 and CDR2 (germline): SGHRS, YFSETQ. DNA for the CDR3: TGCGCCAGCAGCTCCGACGGTCTGTATCAAGAGACCCAGTACTTC. It is translated as CASSSDGLYQETQYF.

This chain connects TRBV9 to TRBJ2-3; 10 nucleotides line up with TRBD2. The V segment lost 3 bases and the J segment 4 bases; nucleotides outside the gene matches: 8. This CDR3 is built from 16 residues. The germline gives CDR1 SGDLS, CDR2 YYNGEE. The CDR3 is CASSALAGDLADTQYF. The CDR3 DNA reads as TGTGCCAGCAGCGCCCTAGCGGGAGACCTCGCAGATACGCAGTATTTT.

The V gene is TRBV5-1, the J gene TRBJ1-6; 7 nucleotides match TRBD1. J was trimmed by 13 bases and V by 3 bases; bases with no gene match: 4. The germline gives CDR1 SGHRS, CDR2 YFSETQ. This CDR3 comprises 12 residues. The CDR3 spells CASSSTGIPLHF. The CDR3 DNA reads TGCGCCAGCAGCTCGACAGGGATTCCCCTCCACTTT. Full variable domain (missing parts from reference TRBV5-1 and TRBJ1-6): KAGVTQTPRYLIKTRGQQVTLSCSPISGHRSVSWYQQTPGQGLQFLFEYFSETQRNKGNFPGRFSGRQFSNSRSEMNVSTLELGDSALYLCASSSTGIPLHFGNGTRLTVT.

The chain recombines TRBV21-1 with TRBJ2-7; TRBD2, as called in the table, went unchecked against the DNA. TRBV21-1 constitutes a pseudogene. This CDR3 has 16 residues. CDR3 region: CASSKRTAGVSYEQYF. CDR3 bases: TGTGCCAGCAGCAAACGCACAGCGGGAGTCTCCTACGAGCAGTACTTC.

This clone showed up just once. The chain is built from TRBV5-4 and TRBJ2-5, with a weak D call TRBD1 (5 bases). The CDR3 length is 14 residues. Trimming pared 3 bases from V and 7 bases from J, leaving 16 bases between. Looked up from germline, CDR1 is SGHNT and CDR2 is YYREEE (reference sequence). CDR3 region: CASSSRSQQVTQYF. As DNA, the CDR3 is TGTGCCAGCAGCTCCAGATCTCAACAGGTGACCCAGTACTTC. Supplemented by reference TRBV5-4 and TRBJ2-5, the full variable domain reads ETGVTQSPTHLIKTRGQQVTLRCSSQSGHNTVSWYQQALGQGPQFIFQYYREEENGRGNFPPRFSGLQFPNYSSELNVNALELDDSALYLCASSSRSQQVTQYFGPGTRLLVL.

This clone has more than one count but fewer than ten. The rearrangement links TRBV28 to TRBJ2-5, with a weak D call TRBD1 (5 bases). From germline, CDR1 is MDHEN and CDR2 SYDVKM. Trimming cost V 8 bases and J 4 bases, with 11 bases left between them. The CDR3 sequence is 12 residues long. This CDR3 is CASRSQGETQYF. CDR3 DNA: TGTGCCAGCCGGAGCCAGGGAGAGACCCAGTACTTC.

The chain employs TRBV28 and TRBJ1-2; no clear D. CDR1 is MDHEN and CDR2 is SYDVKM in the germline V gene. The CDR3 spans 12 residues. The V gene lost 2 bases and the J gene lost 8 bases, with 9 bases spanning the gap. The CDR3 protein is CASSLRVGGYTF. In DNA, the CDR3 is TGTGCCAGCAGTTTAAGGGTGGGCGGCTACACCTTC.

The rearrangement links TRBV9 to TRBJ2-3, with TRBD1 matching over 12 bases. Trimming removed 3 bases from V and 6 bases from J; junction bases left unmatched: 23. Germline assignment: CDR1 SGDLS and CDR2 YYNGEE. The CDR3 loop spans 21 amino acids. CDR3 sequence reads: CASSATLGTGGAPRPGDTQYF. CDR3 in DNA: TGTGCCAGCAGCGCGACCCTCGGGACAGGGGGCGCGCCCCGCCCGGGCGATACGCAGTATTTT.

The V gene is TRBV20-1, the J gene TRBJ2-7; 8 positions match TRBD2. CDR1 is DFQATT, CDR2 SNEGSKA, per germline (reference sequence). The CDR3 is 11 amino acids. With V trimmed by 3 bases and J by 5 bases, 0 bases remained unmatched. CDR3 residues: CSARTSDEQYF. The CDR3 nucleotides are TGCAGTGCTAGGACTAGCGACGAGCAGTACTTC.

The CDR3 DNA sequence: TGTGCCAGCAGATTGGGACAGACCGGAGAGACCCAGTACTTC. Translating gives CASRLGQTGETQYF. V usage is TRBV2 and J usage is TRBJ2-5; 7 bases fit TRBD1. This CDR3 region has 14 residues. Trimming removed 6 bases from V and 4 bases from J; junction bases left unmatched: 8. The germline gives CDR1 SNHLY, CDR2 FYNNEI.

CDR3 bases: TGTGCCAGCAGCTGGCGGGCCCCGAGGGCTGAAGCTTTCTTT. Translation gives CASSWRAPRAEAFF. The J gene is TRBJ1-1, the V gene TRBV5-6; no definite D call. The germline V gene has CDR1 SGHDT and CDR2 YYEEEE. Deletions cut 3 bases from V and 6 bases from J, with 15 bases between. The CDR3 is 14 amino acids. The full variable domain, rest sourced from reference TRBV5-6 and TRBJ1-1, is DAGVTQSPTHLIKTRGQQVTLRCSPKSGHDTVSWYQQALGQGPQFIFQYYEEEERQRGNFPDRFSGHQFPNYSSELNVNALLLGDSALYLCASSWRAPRAEAFFGQGTRLTVV.

The chain combines TRBV7-3 with TRBJ2-1, with D possibly TRBD2 on 6 matching bases. The CDR3 consists of 14 residues. CDR1 and CDR2 from the germline V gene are SGHTA and FQGTGA. Trimming shortened V by 6 bases and J by 7 bases, and 16 bases separated the two germline ends. In nucleotides, the CDR3 is TGTGCCAGCAGTGGGGGGAGTCCTTCGAATGAGCAGTTCTTC. The encoded protein is CASSGGSPSNEQFF.

The V and J genes are TRBV19 and TRBJ1-5; D is perhaps TRBD1 (5 bases). The V gene lost 5 bases and the J gene lost 7 bases, with 18 bases spanning the gap. Germline lookup yields CDR1 LNHDA and CDR2 SQIVND (reference sequence). The CDR3 covers 15 residues. CDR3 nucleotides: TGTGCCAGTAGTGCCCTGGCGGGGGGTTCCCAGCCCCAGCATTTT. This encodes CASSALAGGSQPQHF. Drawing the rest from reference TRBV19 and TRBJ1-5, the complete variable domain is DGGITQSPKYLFRKEGQNVTLSCEQNLNHDAMYWYRQDPGQGLRLIYYSQIVNDFQKGDIAEGYSVSREKKESFPLTVTSAQKNPTAFYLCASSALAGGSQPQHFGDGTRLSIL.

This chain links TRBV7-9 with TRBJ1-1; D gene ambiguous. The germline V gene has CDR1 SEHNR and CDR2 FQNEAQ (reference sequence). Deletions cut 2 bases from V and 1 base from J, with 5 bases between. This CDR3 has 13 residues. The CDR3 is CASSLTENTEAFF. DNA of the CDR3: TGTGCCAGCAGCTTAACAGAGAACACTGAAGCTTTCTTT.